This TCR beta chain appears in the sequencing data of a study of Ad26.COV2.S vaccination and SARS-CoV-2 variants (dated by TCRdb to the early 2020s). General notes on the study: Vaccine-arm donors were drawn from COV1001, a multicentre, randomized, double-blind, placebo-controlled phase I-IIa trial of Ad26.COV2.S in healthy adults. A total of roughly 30 samples were included in the TCR-sequenced set, comprising some 20 Ad26.COV2.S vaccine recipients, 5 placebo recipients and 8 SARS-CoV-2 convalescent individuals. Ad26.COV2.S was given intramuscularly at 5x10^10 or 1x10^11 viral particles, as a single shot or as two shots 56 days apart. Trial participants were randomized into five groups of five: low-dose or high-dose Ad26.COV2.S given once or twice, or placebo on both occasions. TCRbeta repertoire sequencing served as the tool for gauging how specific and how broad the SARS-CoV-2-reactive T cell receptors were following Ad26.COV2.S vaccination. Investigators remained blinded to trial group allocation during experiments and outcome assessment.

According to the germline V gene (reference sequence), CDR1 reads LNHNV and CDR2 reads YYDKDF. The CDR3 has 13 amino acids, counting the end cysteine and phenylalanine. CDR3 DNA is the only sequence kept; it has 39 bases, read in frame from the first base. Here V drops 2 bases and J drops 10 bases, and the junction holds 4 bases not matched to any gene. The sample's treatment or condition label is to be understood as: around 19 received Ad26.COV2.S at low or high dose, single or two shots; about 5 received placebo; per-sample allocation not given. For vaccine and placebo recipients, repertoires were sequenced using samples collected on day 63 after the first injection. In Cohort 1b, 25 to 30 adults aged 18-55 years were enrolled at a single site in Boston, USA, between 29 July and 7 August 2020. Ad26.COV2.S consisted of a replication-incompetent adenovirus type 26 vector by which a prefusion-stabilized SARS-CoV-2 spike protein from the original Wuhan strain was expressed.

Results the study describes overall, beyond this receptor: After vaccination, substantial breadth of spike-specific CD8+ and CD4+ T cell responses was reported. Non-spike TCR breadth was comparable between vaccine and placebo recipients, consistent with the vaccine containing only spike. Compared with placebo recipients, Ad26.COV2.S recipients showed higher spike-specific TCR breadth (P = 0.0014). The authors noted that the TCR breadth and depth analyses may have underestimated total T cell responses. The study was not powered to compare responses between vaccine doses or regimens.

TCRbeta CDR3 regions were sequenced with the immunoSEQ Assay. After extraction, genomic DNA underwent amplification by bias-controlled multiplex PCR, followed by high-throughput sequencing. Per the authors' processing: Collapsing and filtering of sequences were performed to quantify the absolute abundance of each unique TCRbeta CDR3 region. T cell fraction was estimated by normalization of TCRbeta template counts to usable DNA, with usable DNA being measured through amplification of reference genes present in all nucleated cells. Repertoire TCRs were annotated as SARS-CoV-2-specific when V gene, CDR3 amino acid sequence and J gene were exactly matched to a known reactive TCR set. The reference SARS-CoV-2 TCR set was derived from MIRA and filtered for enrichment in COVID-19-positive ImmuneCODE repertoires, a step that removed public or cross-reactive TCRs. Based on the MIRA antigens, annotated TCRs were further analysed at the level of specific ORF or position within ORF. Depth was the summed frequency of annotated unique rearrangements, while breadth was defined as annotated unique rearrangements over total unique productive rearrangements. Two-sided Wilcoxon rank-sum tests were used to compare TCR breadth between groups. The source is immuneACCESS, and TCRdb retained only in-frame sequences with V and J called. Part of the clones is not carried over; for the studies checked, unresolved V genes explain less than half of this, and the remainder is unexplained. V, J and clone size were drawn from that table, and D and trimming were deduced from the DNA. The sample table lists about 440,000 clones, less than 95% of them with a count of one. The ten largest clones take up 4.3% of the sample.

This clone has just one count. Its antigen is currently not known. Base qualities are missing; no much larger clone stands one base away. Recombination linked TRBV15 to TRBJ2-1, with TRBD2 identical over 8 junction bases. Sequenced here: peripheral blood, sampled in a trial of Ad26.COV2.S vaccine versus placebo. The TCR comes from a person aged 18-65 years who received the Ad26.COV2.S COVID-19 vaccine or a placebo. The CDR3 protein sequence reads: CATSRLAGVEQFF. The DNA reads as follows: TGTGCCACCAGCAGACTAGCGGGCGTGGAGCAGTTCTTC.